Below are 32 T cell receptor beta chains sequenced from a single sample in a study of cytomegalovirus exposure and HLA in healthy donors. Primers for the PCR totalled 60 Vbeta and 13 Jbeta. Using immunoSEQ multiplex PCR, the repertoire was profiled, and TCRdb retains in-frame clones only, with some absent. The sample gives some 87,000 clones, around three quarters of which show up once; over 13% is in the top ten. The specimen was PBMCs. All receptors come from a woman in her fifties or sixties in good health and CMV-seropositive.

This chain uses TRBV15 with TRBJ1-3; D gene unclear. The ends were cut back, 5 bases at V and 0 bases at J, with 8 bases in the middle. The CDR3 has 14 residues. Looked up from germline, CDR1 is LNHNV and CDR2 is YYDKDF (reference sequence). The CDR3: CATSPRSSGNTIYF. The CDR3 region has the DNA TGTGCCACCAGCCCACGGTCCTCTGGAAACACCATATATTTT.

The chain recombines TRBV5-1 with TRBJ2-7; 7 bases align to TRBD1. Trimming cost V 3 bases and J 0 bases; bases outside gene matches: 6. CDR1 is SGHRS, CDR2 YFSETQ, per germline. The CDR3 contains 15 residues. The CDR3 sequence is CASSWGQSSSYEQYF. The CDR3 DNA is TGCGCCAGCAGCTGGGGACAGTCCAGCTCCTACGAGCAGTACTTC.

This clone showed up just a few times. The chain joins TRBV16 to TRBJ1-5; D is ambiguous. V lost 0 bases and J 0 bases, leaving 6 bases between the germline ends. Germline values: CDR1 KGHSY, CDR2 FQNENV. CDR3 size: 15 residues. The CDR3 reads CASSQSGDSNQPQHF. As DNA, the CDR3 is TGTGCCAGCAGCCAATCCGGGGATAGCAATCAGCCCCAGCATTTT.

This sequence joins TRBV4-3 and TRBJ2-1, with a tentative D call TRBD2 (5 bases). With 0 bases removed from V and 0 bases from J, the gap between germline ends came to 15 bases. This CDR3 contains 18 residues. Germline values: CDR1 LGHNA, CDR2 YSLEER. Here the CDR3 reads CASSQDPAAGSSYNEQFF. CDR3 sequence (DNA): TGCGCCAGCAGCCAAGATCCGGCTGCTGGGAGCTCCTACAATGAGCAGTTCTTC.

CDR3 coding DNA: TGCGCCAGCAGCTTGGTAGGCGAGACACGCGAGCAGTACTTC. Amino acid sequence: CASSLVGETREQYF. This chain joins TRBV5-1 and TRBJ2-7; no firm D call. Germline V gene sequence: CDR1 SGHRS, CDR2 YFSETQ. This CDR3 spans 14 amino acids. Trimming took off 0 bases at V and 6 bases at J, with 13 bases between the two ends.

In nucleotides, the CDR3 is TGTGCCAGTAGTCCCCAGGGATGGGACACTGAAGCTTTCTTT. This translates into CASSPQGWDTEAFF. J is TRBJ1-1 and V is TRBV19; D is perhaps TRBD1 (5 bases). Per germline, CDR1 LNHDA and CDR2 SQIVND (reference sequence). V dropped 5 bases and J dropped 3 bases, with 13 bases sitting between them. The CDR3 is 14 amino acids.

This chain joins TRBV13 and TRBJ1-2, with TRBD1 matching 7 bases. V trimming: 4 bases; J trimming: 10 bases; junction bases outside the gene matches: 9. The CDR3 runs to 13 residues. Germline assignment: CDR1 PRHDT and CDR2 FYEKMQ (reference sequence). Here the CDR3 DNA reads TGTGCCAGCAGCTCACAGGGGAAGTGGGTCTACACCTTC. Its translation is CASSSQGKWVYTF. Filled out from reference TRBV13 and TRBJ1-2, the complete variable domain reads AAGVIQSPRHLIKEKRETATLKCYPIPRHDTVYWYQQGPGQDPQFLISFYEKMQSDKGSIPDRFSAQQFSDYHSELNMSSLELGDSALYFCASSSQGKWVYTFGSGTRLTVV.

This chain uses TRBV28 with TRBJ1-2, with 8 bases aligning to TRBD1. The junction had 7 bases not matched to a gene; V was cut back by 6 bases and J by 7 bases. The length of the CDR3 is 13 residues. CDR1 MDHEN and CDR2 SYDVKM come from the germline V gene. Here the CDR3 DNA reads TGTGCCAGCAGGATCACAGGGGGTTTTGGCTACACCTTC. This codes for CASRITGGFGYTF.

The V call is TRBV7-8, the J call TRBJ1-2; 8 bases match TRBD1. The CDR3 runs 14 residues. With 4 bases clipped from V and 14 bases from J, the junction kept 15 bases outside the gene matches. CDR1 is SGHVS, CDR2 FQNEAQ, per germline. CDR3: CASSSGTGLGGYTF. Written as DNA, the CDR3 is TGTGCCAGCAGCTCCGGGACAGGCCTCGGTGGATATACCTTC. Looking up the rest from reference TRBV7-8 and TRBJ1-2 gives the full variable domain: GAGVSQSPRYKVAKRGQDVALRCDPISGHVSLFWYQQALGQGPEFLTYFQNEAQLDKSGLPSDRFFAERPEGSVSTLKIQRTQQEDSAVYLCASSSGTGLGGYTFGSGTRLTVV.

V usage is TRBV7-8 and J usage is TRBJ1-5, with a weak D call TRBD1 (5 bases). There are 16 residues in the CDR3. Looked up from germline, CDR1 is SGHVS and CDR2 is FQNEAQ. V dropped 2 bases and J dropped 1 base, with 12 bases sitting between them. The CDR3 DNA sequence: TGTGCCAGCAGCTTAACGACAGCCCGGAGCAATCAGCCCCAGCATTTT. This codes for CASSLTTARSNQPQHF.

V and J are TRBV5-1 and TRBJ2-7; 9 nucleotides line up with TRBD1. The CDR3 consists of 15 residues. V was clipped by 4 bases and J by 3 bases; unmatched bases: 8. CDR1 and CDR2 from the germline V gene are SGHRS and YFSETQ. CDR3 DNA sequence: TGCGCCAGCAGCGCGGGACAGGGCCGATACTACGAGCAGTACTTC. Residues: CASSAGQGRYYEQYF. Based on the CDR3 plus reference TRBV5-1 and TRBJ2-7, the full variable domain is KAGVTQTPRYLIKTRGQQVTLSCSPISGHRSVSWYQQTPGQGLQFLFEYFSETQRNKGNFPGRFSGRQFSNSRSEMNVSTLELGDSALYLCASSAGQGRYYEQYFGPGTRLTVT.

The chain joins TRBV5-6 to TRBJ2-4; D perhaps matches TRBD1 (5 bases). The CDR3 is made up of 13 amino acids. Trimming removed 5 bases at V and 6 bases at J, with 12 bases between. The V gene's germline CDR1 is SGHDT and CDR2 YYEEEE. The CDR3 loop reads CASRLWGGNIQYF. The CDR3 bases are TGTGCCAGCAGGTTGTGGGGCGGAAACATTCAGTACTTC.

The CDR3 DNA reads TGTGCCTGGAGTCGTAGGAGCCAGCCCCAGCATTTT. Translated: CAWSRRSQPQHF. The rearrangement links TRBV30 to TRBJ1-5; D call uncertain. Trimming took off 2 bases at V and 7 bases at J, with 9 bases between the two ends. Germline values: CDR1 GTSNPN, CDR2 SVGIG (reference sequence). The CDR3 runs 12 residues.

The CDR3 here is CATSVERSRQPQHF. The CDR3 region has the DNA TGTGCCACCAGTGTGGAGAGGTCACGACAGCCCCAGCATTTT. This chain links TRBV15 with TRBJ1-5; D not certain. The V gene lost 6 bases and the J gene lost 7 bases, with 16 bases spanning the gap. Germline CDR1 and CDR2: LNHNV and YYDKDF (reference sequence). The CDR3 spans 14 residues. The full variable domain, rest sourced from reference TRBV15 and TRBJ1-5, is DAMVIQNPRYQVTQFGKPVTLSCSQTLNHNVMYWYQQKSSQAPKLLFHYYDKDFNNEADTPDNFQSRRPNTSFCFLDIRSPGLGDTAMYLCATSVERSRQPQHFGDGTRLSIL.

The sample holds a few counts of this clone. The J gene is TRBJ2-7, the V gene TRBV10-3; a possible D gene is TRBD2 (5 bases). The germline CDR1 and CDR2 sequences are ENHRY and SYGVKD. This CDR3 is built from 13 residues. Trimming stripped 9 bases from V and 2 bases from J, with 14 bases between. The CDR3 sequence is CAIEDSATYEQYF. The CDR3 DNA reads as TGTGCCATTGAGGACTCGGCCACCTACGAGCAGTACTTC.

J is TRBJ2-3 and V is TRBV15; a weak D match, TRBD1 (5 bases). Germline V gene sequence: CDR1 LNHNV, CDR2 YYDKDF (reference sequence). V was clipped by 0 bases and J by 6 bases, with 13 bases between them. The CDR3 extends over 15 amino acids. This CDR3 is CATSRDGHQADTQYF. The CDR3 DNA follows: TGTGCCACCAGCAGAGACGGACATCAGGCGGATACGCAGTATTTT. The variable domain in full, with the rest retrieved from reference TRBV15 and TRBJ2-3, is DAMVIQNPRYQVTQFGKPVTLSCSQTLNHNVMYWYQQKSSQAPKLLFHYYDKDFNNEADTPDNFQSRRPNTSFCFLDIRSPGLGDTAMYLCATSRDGHQADTQYFGPGTRLTVL.

There are a few counts of this clone. This chain connects TRBV19 to TRBJ2-5; tentatively, D is TRBD1 (6 bases). CDR3 length equals 13 residues. Deletions cut 6 bases from V and 2 bases from J, with 10 bases between. Germline-derived CDR1 and CDR2 are LNHDA and SQIVND (reference sequence). This CDR3 is CASSLDSQETQYF. DNA for the CDR3: TGTGCCAGTAGCCTGGACAGTCAAGAGACCCAGTACTTC.

V usage is TRBV29-1 and J usage is TRBJ1-1; D remains ambiguous. CDR1 and CDR2 from the germline V gene are SQVTM and ANQGSEA. The V end was cut by 7 bases, the J end by 1 base, with 16 bases between. The CDR3 is made up of 14 amino acids. The CDR3 here is CSAREVGRNTEAFF. CDR3 in DNA: TGCAGCGCTAGGGAGGTAGGGAGGAACACTGAAGCTTTCTTT.

This clone was observed once. V is TRBV6-1 and J is TRBJ2-1; 9 bases line up with TRBD1. This CDR3 contains 14 residues. With V trimmed by 3 bases and J by 6 bases, 3 bases remained unmatched. CDR1 is MNHNS, CDR2 SASEGT, per germline. The DNA for the CDR3 is TGTGCCAGCAGTGACCCGACAGGGGGCAATGAGCAGTTCTTC. This gives the protein CASSDPTGGNEQFF.

The CDR3 sequence: CASSSARERGTEAFF. The CDR3 DNA follows: TGTGCCAGCAGTTCGGCGCGGGAGCGGGGGACTGAAGCTTTCTTT. V and J are TRBV6-1 and TRBJ1-1; D perhaps matches TRBD1 (5 bases). CDR1 MNHNS and CDR2 SASEGT come from the germline V gene. V was shortened by 5 bases and J by 5 bases, with 18 bases between the two germline ends. The CDR3 length is 15 residues.

The chain combines TRBV29-1 with TRBJ2-1; TRBD1 matches at 7 bases. The V gene end was trimmed by 3 bases and the J gene end by 7 bases; junction bases not matched to a gene: 6. Germline V CDR1 and CDR2: SQVTM, ANQGSEA. The CDR3 contains 13 residues. CDR3 in DNA: TGCAGCGTTGATTTGAGGGGGCTGAATGAGCAGTTCTTC. Encoded protein: CSVDLRGLNEQFF.

The CDR3 spells CASVGQGNYEQYF. The CDR3 coding sequence is TGTGCCAGCGTGGGACAGGGGAATTACGAGCAGTACTTC. The genes are TRBV6-6 and TRBJ2-7; TRBD1 agrees at 10 bases. The junction had 5 bases not matched to a gene; V was cut back by 8 bases and J by 4 bases. Germline lookup yields CDR1 MNHNY and CDR2 SVGAGI (reference sequence). The CDR3 covers 13 residues.

The chain has TRBV28 and TRBJ2-1, with D perhaps matching TRBD2 (6 bases). CDR1 MDHEN and CDR2 SYDVKM come from the germline V gene. The CDR3 length is 20 residues. The V end lost 0 bases, the J end lost 0 bases, and 21 bases lay between the germline ends. The CDR3 region has the DNA TGTGCCAGCAGTTTATGGGCCCTCTCCGGGGACTCAAGCTCCTACAATGAGCAGTTCTTC. Its protein product is CASSLWALSGDSSSYNEQFF.

In DNA form, the CDR3 reads TGTGCCAGCGCGGGAGACAGGAGCTCCTACGAGCAGTACTTC. It encodes CASAGDRSSYEQYF. The chain joins TRBV27 to TRBJ2-7, with TRBD2 as a possible D gene (7 bases). This CDR3 comprises 14 residues. CDR1 MNHEY and CDR2 SMNVEV come from the germline V gene (reference sequence). V lost 8 bases and J 0 bases, leaving 14 bases between the germline ends.

The chain is built from TRBV4-1 and TRBJ2-3; 8 bases agree with TRBD2. CDR1 is MGHRA and CDR2 is YSYEKL in the germline V gene. The CDR3 loop spans 16 amino acids. V trimming: 0 bases; J trimming: 3 bases; junction bases outside the gene matches: 5. Here the CDR3 reads CASSQDGTRWTDTQYF. The DNA of the CDR3 is TGCGCCAGCAGCCAAGATGGGACTAGATGGACAGATACGCAGTATTTT.

V is TRBV7-8 and J is TRBJ2-1; 11 bases are shared with TRBD2. Germline CDR1 SGHVS, CDR2 FQNEAQ. The V segment lost 1 base and the J segment 4 bases; nucleotides outside the gene matches: 9. The CDR3 totals 18 residues. The DNA for the CDR3 is TGTGCCAGCAGCTTAGAACTAGCGGGAGTGAGGGCTTACAATGAGCAGTTCTTC. The encoded protein is CASSLELAGVRAYNEQFF.

The chain recombines TRBV28 with TRBJ2-7, with 7 positions matching TRBD1. The CDR3 is 14 residues long. The germline CDR1 and CDR2 sequences are MDHEN and SYDVKM. The V and J ends lost 3 bases and 3 bases, in that order; junction bases with no gene match: 5. CDR3 nucleotides: TGTGCCAGCAGTTTCAGAGGGGGCAACTACGAGCAGTACTTC. It is translated as CASSFRGGNYEQYF.

The chain uses TRBV4-2 and TRBJ2-2; 11 nucleotides agree with TRBD2. The CDR3 runs 17 residues. J gave up 7 bases and V 6 bases, and 13 bases lay outside the gene matches. CDR1 and CDR2 from the germline V gene are LGHNA and YNFKEQ. The CDR3 nucleotides are TGTGCCAGCAGTCTAACTAGCGGGAGTATAGGGGGCGGGGAGCTGTTTTTT. Amino acid sequence: CASSLTSGSIGGGELFF.

There are a few counts of this clone. The rearrangement joins TRBV5-1 to TRBJ2-5, with TRBD1 as a possible D gene (6 bases). The J call may be faulty, since TRBJ2-7 better matches the DNA end. The CDR3 contains 14 residues. CDR1 SGHRS and CDR2 YFSETQ come from the germline V gene. The CDR3 sequence is CASRRDTGTYEQYF. CDR3 nucleotide sequence: TGCGCCAGCAGAAGGGACACCGGAACCTACGAGCAGTACTTC.

CDR3: CASSILGREYSEQYF. The CDR3 DNA follows: TGTGCCAGTAGTATACTCGGGCGGGAGTACTCCGAGCAGTACTTC. The V and J genes are TRBV19 and TRBJ2-7, with 7 bases that match TRBD2. V shed 2 bases and J 6 bases; nucleotides not matched to a gene: 10. Germline V CDR1 and CDR2: LNHDA, SQIVND (reference sequence). The CDR3 totals 15 residues.

J is TRBJ2-2 and V is TRBV7-9, with TRBD2 matching 10 bases. CDR1 and CDR2 from the germline V gene are SEHNR and FQNEAQ (reference sequence). The CDR3 has 16 amino acids. J was trimmed by 3 bases and V by 1 base; bases with no gene match: 2. The CDR3 is CASSLGLAGDTGELFF. The CDR3 region has the DNA TGTGCCAGCAGCTTAGGGCTAGCGGGGGACACCGGGGAGCTGTTTTTT.

This CDR3 reads CASSLRPGQPQHF. CDR3 bases: TGTGCCAGCAGCTTGAGGCCGGGTCAGCCCCAGCATTTT. The chain has TRBV5-4 and TRBJ1-5; D not certain. Germline assignment: CDR1 SGHNT and CDR2 YYREEE (reference sequence). The germline V and J ends were trimmed by 1 base and 6 bases, with 8 bases remaining between them. The CDR3 covers 13 residues.